One sample yielded the 29 T cell receptor beta chains listed below, sequenced in a study of cytomegalovirus exposure and HLA in healthy donors. Vbeta (60) and Jbeta (13) primers were used in the PCR. Sequenced by immunoSEQ multiplex PCR; TCRdb stores in-frame clones only, minus some. Here the sample spans some 130,000 clones, 80% being singletons. Sequencing was carried out using PBMCs. These receptors came from a male donor in good health and CMV-seronegative.

A word on this clone: One junction end disagrees with the germline gene, perhaps due to a read error. The chain uses TRBV7-9 and TRBJ2-1; TRBD2 matches at 9 bases. The length of the CDR3 is 16 residues. CDR1 SEHNR and CDR2 FQNEAQ come from the germline V gene (reference sequence). CDR3 bases: TGTTCCAGCAGCCAACCGAGCGGGAGGCCTTACAATGAGCAGTTCTTC. Translated: CSSSQPSGRPYNEQFF.

The V and J genes are TRBV9 and TRBJ2-1; TRBD2 matches 13 bases. J was trimmed by 7 bases and V by 6 bases; bases with no gene match: 10. The length of the CDR3 is 16 residues. Germline CDR1 reads SGDLS; CDR2 reads YYNGEE. This chain's CDR3 is CASIHRTSGSVNEQFF. The CDR3, as DNA: TGTGCCAGCATCCATCGGACTAGCGGGAGCGTAAATGAGCAGTTCTTC. Variable domain in full (rest from reference TRBV9 and TRBJ2-1): DSGVTQTPKHLITATGQRVTLRCSPRSGDLSVYWYQQSLDQGLQFLIQYYNGEERAKGNILERFSAQQFPDLHSELNLSSLELGDSALYFCASIHRTSGSVNEQFFGPGTRLTVL.

The V gene is TRBV4-1, the J gene TRBJ1-4; D is possibly TRBD1 (5 bases). Trimming left V 1 base short and J 8 bases short, with 8 bases between. The germline V gene has CDR1 MGHRA and CDR2 YSYEKL. The CDR3 length is 13 residues. The CDR3: CASSQVRGEKLFF. The DNA for the CDR3 is TGCGCCAGCAGCCAAGTAAGGGGCGAAAAACTGTTTTTT.

The CDR3 spells CASRNYGGTAEAFF. DNA of the CDR3: TGCGCCAGCAGAAATTACGGGGGGACCGCTGAAGCTTTCTTT. This rearrangement joins TRBV4-1 to TRBJ1-1; the D gene is possibly TRBD1 (5 bases). From germline, CDR1 is MGHRA and CDR2 YSYEKL. The CDR3 totals 14 residues. V was trimmed by 6 bases and J by 6 bases, leaving 17 bases between them.

The genes are TRBV11-1 and TRBJ1-6; TRBD1 matches 9 bases. Germline loops: CDR1 SGHAT, CDR2 FQDESV (reference sequence). Unmatched junction bases numbered 4, after V lost 3 bases and J lost 7 bases. The length of the CDR3 is 15 residues. The CDR3 spells CASSFLDRGNSPLHF. CDR3 coding DNA: TGTGCCAGCAGCTTCCTCGACAGGGGGAATTCACCCCTCCACTTT.

The rearrangement joins TRBV7-2 to TRBJ2-7; 10 bases are shared with TRBD1. The CDR3 is 15 amino acids. Unmatched junction bases numbered 10, after V lost 7 bases and J lost 4 bases. From germline, CDR1 is SGHTA and CDR2 FQGNSA. In DNA form, the CDR3 reads TGTGCCAGCAACCCTGACAGGGGGCGGCTTTACGAGCAGTACTTC. It translates to CASNPDRGRLYEQYF.

This chain connects TRBV5-5 to TRBJ1-3; TRBD1 might be the D (5 bases). Germline values: CDR1 SGHKS, CDR2 YYEKEE (reference sequence). The CDR3 sequence is 17 residues long. V was pared by 4 bases and J by 4 bases, with 21 bases between. The CDR3 DNA follows: TGTGCCAGCAGCCCCACAGGTTCGACCGCCGGGGGAAACACCATATATTTT. Translation gives CASSPTGSTAGGNTIYF.

This clone was detected a few times. The chain combines TRBV5-6 with TRBJ1-2; 8 nucleotides line up with TRBD1. With 0 bases clipped from V and 5 bases from J, the junction kept 9 bases outside the gene matches. Germline V lookup: CDR1 SGHDT, CDR2 YYEEEE. This CDR3 has 16 residues. For the CDR3, the DNA is TGTGCCAGCAGCTTGGACAGGGGGGCTTATATTTATGGCTACACCTTC. Protein sequence: CASSLDRGAYIYGYTF.

The chain has TRBV7-8 and TRBJ2-5; tentative D call: TRBD2 (5 bases). Germline CDR1 SGHVS, CDR2 FQNEAQ. V dropped 5 bases and J dropped 5 bases, with 9 bases sitting between them. The CDR3 contains 12 residues. Here the CDR3 DNA reads TGTGCCAGCAGCCCCTCGGGGGAGACCCAGTACTTC. This codes for CASSPSGETQYF.

This chain links TRBV9 with TRBJ1-2, with D perhaps TRBD1 (5 bases). The germline CDR1 and CDR2 sequences are SGDLS and YYNGEE. The CDR3 has 15 residues. Trimming removed 0 bases at V and 3 bases at J, with 12 bases between. The CDR3 sequence: CASSVEAGIDYGYTF. Here the CDR3 DNA reads TGTGCCAGCAGCGTAGAGGCAGGGATCGACTATGGCTACACCTTC.

CDR3 protein: CASSWGENNEQFF. The CDR3 nucleotides are TGTGCCAGCAGCTGGGGGGAGAACAATGAGCAGTTCTTC. The genes are TRBV11-3 and TRBJ2-1; maybe TRBD2 (6 bases). With 4 bases removed from V and 5 bases from J, the gap between germline ends came to 9 bases. This CDR3 has 13 residues. Germline assignment: CDR1 SGHNT and CDR2 YENEEA.

The chain employs TRBV19 and TRBJ2-1; the match to TRBD2 covers 9 bases. Germline V CDR1 and CDR2: LNHDA, SQIVND (reference sequence). V trimming: 5 bases; J trimming: 4 bases; junction bases outside the gene matches: 9. This CDR3 contains 16 residues. Written as DNA, the CDR3 is TGTGCCAGTAGTGAACCAGGACTAGCGACATACAATGAGCAGTTCTTC. Protein sequence: CASSEPGLATYNEQFF.

This chain connects TRBV18 to TRBJ2-1, with D possibly matching TRBD2 (6 bases). The CDR3 sequence is 16 residues long. The V gene lost 2 bases and the J gene lost 3 bases, with 14 bases spanning the gap. The V gene's germline CDR1 is KGHSH and CDR2 LQKENI. CDR3 sequence reads: CASSPRRGANYNEQFF. The CDR3 bases are TGTGCCAGCTCACCAAGGCGGGGCGCGAACTACAATGAGCAGTTCTTC.

This clone has a single count. V and J are TRBV5-1 and TRBJ2-3; 7 bases are shared with TRBD1. V was pared by 8 bases and J by 2 bases, with 8 bases of the junction left unmatched. The length of the CDR3 is 14 residues. The germline gives CDR1 SGHRS, CDR2 YFSETQ. The CDR3 nucleotides are TGCGCCAGTAGAGGGACAGTTCCCACAGATACGCAGTATTTT. This codes for CASRGTVPTDTQYF.

The chain joins TRBV18 to TRBJ1-1; D possibly corresponds to TRBD1 (5 bases). The V and J ends lost 0 bases and 8 bases respectively, with 10 bases between them. The CDR3 is made up of 13 amino acids. Germline V lookup: CDR1 KGHSH, CDR2 LQKENI. The CDR3 DNA is TGTGCCAGCTCACCACCATCAGGGTCGGAAGCTTTCTTT. Its translation: CASSPPSGSEAFF.

The chain recombines TRBV7-3 with TRBJ1-1, with a weak D call TRBD1 (6 bases). Germline loops: CDR1 SGHTA, CDR2 FQGTGA. The CDR3 runs 14 residues. Trimming cost V 2 bases and J 5 bases, with 12 bases left between them. In nucleotides, the CDR3 is TGTGCCAGCAGCTTATATGGCAGGGGAACTGAAGCTTTCTTT. Amino acids: CASSLYGRGTEAFF.

The chain links TRBV18 to TRBJ2-2; the D gene is possibly TRBD2 (6 bases). Germline-derived CDR1 and CDR2 are KGHSH and LQKENI. The germline V and J ends were trimmed by 4 bases and 4 bases, with 10 bases remaining between them. The CDR3 contains 14 residues. CDR3 sequence reads: CASSRGGVTGELFF. As DNA, the CDR3 is TGTGCCAGCTCACGAGGAGGGGTCACCGGGGAGCTGTTTTTT.

This chain uses TRBV5-6 with TRBJ1-1; D possibly corresponds to TRBD1 (5 bases). Trimming took 4 bases from V and 6 from J, leaving 13 bases between them. The CDR3 runs 13 residues. In germline, CDR1 is SGHDT, CDR2 YYEEEE. The CDR3 is CASSNTMTAEAFF. In DNA, the CDR3 is TGTGCCAGCAGCAACACCATGACAGCTGAAGCTTTCTTT.

V is TRBV6-5 and J is TRBJ1-5; a possible D gene is TRBD1 (6 bases). Germline CDR1 and CDR2: MNHEY and SVGAGI. This CDR3 has 15 amino acids. Trimming left V 0 bases short and J 5 bases short, with 11 bases between. The CDR3 DNA reads TGTGCCAGCAGTTACTCGGGACAATATGATCAGCCCCAGCATTTT. Its protein product is CASSYSGQYDQPQHF.

The J gene is TRBJ2-5, the V gene TRBV10-2; the D is unclear. V was trimmed by 3 bases and J by 1 base, leaving 6 bases between them. The CDR3 extends over 13 amino acids. Germline CDR1 is WSHSY and CDR2 is SAAADI. The DNA for the CDR3 is TGCGCCAGCAGTGACCCCGTCCAAGAGACCCAGTACTTC. As protein: CASSDPVQETQYF.

This clone showed up just a few times. The gene calls are TRBV7-9 and TRBJ2-5; tentatively, D is TRBD2 (6 bases). From germline, CDR1 is SEHNR and CDR2 FQNEAQ (reference sequence). Trimming took 5 bases from V and 4 from J, leaving 11 bases between them. The CDR3 covers 13 residues. The CDR3: CASSPDGGETQYF. The DNA of the CDR3 is TGTGCCAGCAGCCCCGACGGGGGAGAGACCCAGTACTTC. The full variable domain, with the rest looked up from reference TRBV7-9 and TRBJ2-5, is DTGVSQNPRHKITKRGQNVTFRCDPISEHNRLYWYRQTLGQGPEFLTYFQNEAQLEKSRLLSDRFSAERPKGSFSTLEIQRTEQGDSAMYLCASSPDGGETQYFGPGTRLLVL.

The chain couples TRBV5-5 to TRBJ2-7; D is possibly TRBD2 (5 bases). With 1 base removed from V and 0 bases from J, the gap between germline ends came to 11 bases. The germline gives CDR1 SGHKS, CDR2 YYEKEE (reference sequence). The CDR3 spans 15 residues. The CDR3 loop is CASSLSYGDSYEQYF. CDR3 nucleotides: TGTGCCAGCAGCTTGAGTTACGGGGACTCCTACGAGCAGTACTTC.

The chain joins TRBV19 to TRBJ2-7, with D possibly matching TRBD1 (6 bases). This CDR3 comprises 11 residues. Per the germline V gene, CDR1 is LNHDA and CDR2 is SQIVND (reference sequence). V was pared by 3 bases and J by 6 bases, with 6 bases between. In DNA, the CDR3 is TGTGCCAGTAGTATCAGGGGCGAGCAGTACTTC. It yields the protein CASSIRGEQYF.

V and J are TRBV7-8 and TRBJ2-2; D gene uncertain. The CDR3 runs to 14 residues. Per the germline V gene, CDR1 is SGHVS and CDR2 is FQNEAQ. The germline V and J ends were trimmed by 4 bases and 0 bases, with 6 bases remaining between them. This CDR3 is CASSSGPNTGELFF. CDR3 bases: TGTGCCAGCAGCTCGGGTCCGAACACCGGGGAGCTGTTTTTT.

This clone came up a few times. The J gene is TRBJ2-1, the V gene TRBV4-3; 12 nucleotides align to TRBD2. The CDR3 totals 15 residues. Looked up from germline, CDR1 is LGHNA and CDR2 is YSLEER. V was clipped by 1 base and J by 8 bases; unmatched bases: 3. The CDR3 DNA follows: TGCGCCAGCAGCCAAGCTAGCGGGGGGGCCGATGAGCAGTTCTTC. It yields the protein CASSQASGGADEQFF.

The gene calls are TRBV2 and TRBJ2-7; 9 bases line up with TRBD1. The germline CDR1 and CDR2 sequences are SNHLY and FYNNEI. V was clipped by 7 bases and J by 6 bases; unmatched bases: 10. The length of the CDR3 is 14 residues. The CDR3 bases are TGTGCCAGCAAGATGGACAGGGGAACCATCGAGCAGTACTTC. Protein: CASKMDRGTIEQYF.

The chain joins TRBV6-5 to TRBJ1-3, with unresolved D. The CDR3 consists of 15 residues. Germline V gene lookup returns CDR1 MNHEY and CDR2 SVGAGI. Trimming pared 5 bases from V and 0 bases from J, leaving 11 bases between. CDR3 sequence (DNA): TGTGCCAGCAGTCCGGGGTGGGTCTCTGGAAACACCATATATTTT. Its protein is CASSPGWVSGNTIYF.

The chain uses TRBV2 and TRBJ1-2, with D possibly matching TRBD1 (5 bases). CDR3 size: 16 residues. V was cut by 4 bases and J by 0 bases, with 15 bases left in between. Looked up from germline, CDR1 is SNHLY and CDR2 is FYNNEI. CDR3 sequence: CASSGGRGTANYGYTF. The CDR3 DNA reads TGTGCCAGCAGTGGTGGAAGGGGAACAGCTAACTATGGCTACACCTTC.

The rearrangement links TRBV9 to TRBJ2-5; tentative D call: TRBD2 (5 bases). V was clipped by 6 bases and J by 1 base, with 16 bases between them. CDR1 is SGDLS and CDR2 is YYNGEE in the germline V gene. The CDR3 has 15 residues. CDR3 in amino acids: CASTSGGLTQETQYF. CDR3 DNA: TGTGCCAGCACCTCCGGAGGACTTACCCAAGAGACCCAGTACTTC.